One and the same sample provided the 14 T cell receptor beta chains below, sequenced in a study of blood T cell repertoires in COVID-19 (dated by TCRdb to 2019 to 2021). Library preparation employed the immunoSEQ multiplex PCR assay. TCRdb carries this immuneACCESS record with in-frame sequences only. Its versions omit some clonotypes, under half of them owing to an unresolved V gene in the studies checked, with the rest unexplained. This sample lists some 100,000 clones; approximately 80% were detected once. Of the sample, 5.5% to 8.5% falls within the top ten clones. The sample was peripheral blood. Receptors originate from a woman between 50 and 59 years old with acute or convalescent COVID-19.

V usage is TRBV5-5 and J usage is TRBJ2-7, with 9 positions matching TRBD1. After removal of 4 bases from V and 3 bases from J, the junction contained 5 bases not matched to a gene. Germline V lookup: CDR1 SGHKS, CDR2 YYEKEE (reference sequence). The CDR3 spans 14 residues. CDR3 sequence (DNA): TGTGCCAGCAGCCGACGGGACAGGGACTACGAGCAGTACTTC. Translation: CASSRRDRDYEQYF.

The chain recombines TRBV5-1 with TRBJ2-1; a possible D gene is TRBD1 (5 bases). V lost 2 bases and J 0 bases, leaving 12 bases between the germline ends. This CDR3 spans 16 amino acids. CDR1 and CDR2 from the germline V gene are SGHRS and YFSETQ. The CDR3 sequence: CASSFTGASSYNEQFF. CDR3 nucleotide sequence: TGCGCCAGCAGCTTTACTGGGGCGAGCTCCTACAATGAGCAGTTCTTC. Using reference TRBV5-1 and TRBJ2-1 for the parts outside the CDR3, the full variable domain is KAGVTQTPRYLIKTRGQQVTLSCSPISGHRSVSWYQQTPGQGLQFLFEYFSETQRNKGNFPGRFSGRQFSNSRSEMNVSTLELGDSALYLCASSFTGASSYNEQFFGPGTRLTVL.

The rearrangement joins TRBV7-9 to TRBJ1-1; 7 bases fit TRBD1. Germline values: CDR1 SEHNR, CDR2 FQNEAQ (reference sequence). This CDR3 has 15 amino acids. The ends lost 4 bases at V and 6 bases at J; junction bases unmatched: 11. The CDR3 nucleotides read TGTGCCAGCAGCTCTACTTCGACAGGGAGCCCTGAAGCTTTCTTT. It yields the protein CASSSTSTGSPEAFF. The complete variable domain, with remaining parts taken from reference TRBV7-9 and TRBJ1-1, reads DTGVSQNPRHKITKRGQNVTFRCDPISEHNRLYWYRQTLGQGPEFLTYFQNEAQLEKSRLLSDRFSAERPKGSFSTLEIQRTEQGDSAMYLCASSSTSTGSPEAFFGQGTRLTVV.

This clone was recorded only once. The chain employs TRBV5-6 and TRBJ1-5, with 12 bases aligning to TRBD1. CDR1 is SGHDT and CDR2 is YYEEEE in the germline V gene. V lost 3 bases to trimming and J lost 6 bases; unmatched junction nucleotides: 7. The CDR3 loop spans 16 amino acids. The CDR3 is CASSYFRDRGLQPQHF. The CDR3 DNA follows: TGTGCCAGCAGCTATTTCCGGGACAGGGGGCTTCAGCCCCAGCATTTT.

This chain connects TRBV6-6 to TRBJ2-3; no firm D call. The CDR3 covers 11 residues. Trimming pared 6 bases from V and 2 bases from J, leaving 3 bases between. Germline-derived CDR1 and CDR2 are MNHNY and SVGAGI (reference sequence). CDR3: CASSLTDTQYF. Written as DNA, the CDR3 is TGTGCCAGCAGCCTCACAGATACGCAGTATTTT.

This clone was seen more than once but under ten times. The CDR3 region is CASSLTGGANYGYTF. CDR3 DNA sequence: TGTGCCAGCAGCCTAACAGGGGGCGCGAACTATGGCTACACCTTC. The V and J genes are TRBV5-4 and TRBJ1-2; 9 nucleotides align to TRBD1. Germline trimming cut 4 bases from V and 2 bases from J; bases unmatched to any gene: 6. Germline V gene data show CDR1 as SGHNT and CDR2 as YYREEE (reference sequence). This CDR3 is built from 15 residues.

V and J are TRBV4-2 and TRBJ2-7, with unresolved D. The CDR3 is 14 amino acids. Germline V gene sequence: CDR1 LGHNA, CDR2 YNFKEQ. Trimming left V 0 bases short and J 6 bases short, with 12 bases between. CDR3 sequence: CASSQDPTSREQYF. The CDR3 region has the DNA TGTGCCAGCAGCCAAGATCCGACTTCCCGCGAGCAGTACTTC.

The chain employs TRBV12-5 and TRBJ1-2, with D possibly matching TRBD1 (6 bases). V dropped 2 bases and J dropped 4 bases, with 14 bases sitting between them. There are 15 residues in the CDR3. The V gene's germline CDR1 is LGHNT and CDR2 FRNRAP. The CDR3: CASGLKGRGVYGYTF. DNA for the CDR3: TGTGCTAGTGGTTTGAAGGGGAGGGGGGTCTATGGCTACACCTTC. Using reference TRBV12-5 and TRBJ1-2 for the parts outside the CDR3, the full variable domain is DARVTQTPRHKVTEMGQEVTMRCQPILGHNTVFWYRQTMMQGLELLAYFRNRAPLDDSGMPKDRFSAEMPDATLATLKIQPSEPRDSAVYFCASGLKGRGVYGYTFGSGTRLTVV.

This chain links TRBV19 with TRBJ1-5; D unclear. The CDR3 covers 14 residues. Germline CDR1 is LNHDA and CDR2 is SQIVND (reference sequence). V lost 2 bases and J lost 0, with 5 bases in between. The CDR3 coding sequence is TGTGCCAGTAGTATACAGGTTAGCAATCAGCCCCAGCATTTT. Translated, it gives CASSIQVSNQPQHF.

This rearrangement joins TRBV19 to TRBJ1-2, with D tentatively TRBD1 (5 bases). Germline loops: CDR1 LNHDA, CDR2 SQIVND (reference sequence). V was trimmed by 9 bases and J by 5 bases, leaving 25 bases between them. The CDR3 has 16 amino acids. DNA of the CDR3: TGTGCCAGCACACGAATCCGGGACTTACGTGGGTATGGCTACACCTTC. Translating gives CASTRIRDLRGYGYTF.

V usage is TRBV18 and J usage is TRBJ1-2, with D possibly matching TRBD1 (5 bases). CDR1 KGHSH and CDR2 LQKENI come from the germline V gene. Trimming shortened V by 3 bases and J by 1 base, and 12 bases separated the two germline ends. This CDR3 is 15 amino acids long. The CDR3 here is CASSPDSPLNYGYTF. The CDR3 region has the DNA TGTGCCAGCTCACCTGACAGCCCCCTTAACTATGGCTACACCTTC.

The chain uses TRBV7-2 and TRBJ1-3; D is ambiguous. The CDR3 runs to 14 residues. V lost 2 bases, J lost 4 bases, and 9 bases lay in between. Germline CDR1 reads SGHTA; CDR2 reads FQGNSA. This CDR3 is CASSLSRLGNTIYF. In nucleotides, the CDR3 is TGTGCCAGCAGCTTAAGCCGTTTGGGAAACACCATATATTTT.

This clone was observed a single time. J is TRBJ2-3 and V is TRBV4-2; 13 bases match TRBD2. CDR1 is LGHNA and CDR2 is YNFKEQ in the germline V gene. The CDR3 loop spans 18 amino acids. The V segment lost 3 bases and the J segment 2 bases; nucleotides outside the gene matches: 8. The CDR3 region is CASSQETSGGPVTDTQYF. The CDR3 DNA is TGTGCCAGCAGCCAGGAGACTAGCGGGGGGCCTGTCACAGATACGCAGTATTTT.

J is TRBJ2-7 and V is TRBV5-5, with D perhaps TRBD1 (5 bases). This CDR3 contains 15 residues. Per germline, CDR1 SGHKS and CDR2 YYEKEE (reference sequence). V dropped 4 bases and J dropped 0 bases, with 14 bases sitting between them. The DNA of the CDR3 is TGTGCCAGCAGCCGAAATACAGGCGTCTCCTACGAGCAGTACTTC. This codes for CASSRNTGVSYEQYF.